Each of the 5 T cell receptor beta chains below was sequenced from the same sample in a study of cytomegalovirus exposure and HLA in healthy donors. A multiplex PCR was run with 60 Vbeta primers and 13 Jbeta primers. Clones were sequenced by immunoSEQ multiplex PCR, and TCRdb holds only the in-frame ones, with some missing. The table includes around 120,000 clones, about 79% detected once. Sequencing input: PBMCs. The receptors stem from a man between 18 and 29 years old in good health and CMV-seronegative.

This sequence joins TRBV4-2 and TRBJ2-3; D is possibly TRBD1 (5 bases). The CDR3 covers 15 residues. The V gene's germline CDR1 is LGHNA and CDR2 YNFKEQ. Trimming pared 1 base from V and 1 base from J, leaving 9 bases between. Written as DNA, the CDR3 is TGTGCCAGCAGCCAAGGCCTAGGGGGCACAGATACGCAGTATTTT. This gives the protein CASSQGLGGTDTQYF.

As DNA, the CDR3 is TGCGCCAGCAGCTCGTCCCGGGACAGGGGCACTCATAATTCACCCCTCCACTTT. Translated, it gives CASSSSRDRGTHNSPLHF. This chain uses TRBV5-1 with TRBJ1-6; the match to TRBD1 covers 10 bases. CDR1 SGHRS and CDR2 YFSETQ come from the germline V gene. V shed 3 bases and J 5 bases; nucleotides not matched to a gene: 11. The CDR3 length is 18 residues.

The chain employs TRBV5-6 and TRBJ2-5, with D perhaps matching TRBD1 (6 bases). Germline V gene data show CDR1 as SGHDT and CDR2 as YYEEEE. The CDR3 contains 14 residues. Trimming removed 2 bases from V and 4 bases from J, with 12 bases in between. The CDR3 is CASSFKTGIETQYF. The CDR3 nucleotides read TGTGCCAGCAGCTTTAAAACAGGGATAGAGACCCAGTACTTC.

The rearrangement joins TRBV10-3 to TRBJ2-6, with TRBD2 matching over 8 bases. Germline CDR1 reads ENHRY; CDR2 reads SYGVKD. The V gene end was trimmed by 3 bases and the J gene end by 0 bases; junction bases not matched to a gene: 7. The CDR3 spans 18 residues. CDR3 amino acids: CAISDPRSGSSGANVLTF. CDR3 coding DNA: TGTGCCATCAGTGACCCGAGGAGCGGGAGCTCTGGGGCCAACGTCCTGACTTTC.

The chain combines TRBV28 with TRBJ1-2; D gene uncertain. The ends were cut back, 6 bases at V and 11 bases at J, with 16 bases in the middle. CDR3 length: 12 residues. Germline CDR1 and CDR2: MDHEN and SYDVKM. CDR3 region: CASRTGLLPYTF. Written as DNA, the CDR3 is TGTGCCAGCAGAACCGGACTCCTACCTTACACCTTC.